This T cell receptor (beta chain) was captured in a study of OX40 agonist ivuxolimab in advanced cancers. In the study overall: Earlier treatment with anti-PD-1, anti-PD-L1 or anti-CTLA-4 was permitted, and around 36% had received some. A partial response was reached by three patients: one with hepatocellular carcinoma and two with cutaneous melanoma.

TCRdb's copy holds only in-frame clones and misses some; the assay was immunoSEQ multiplex PCR. The sample has tens of thousands of clones, approximately 80% seen once; the top ten hold over 20%. Between the trimmed V and J ends, which lost 3 bases and 0 bases, there was a span of 9 bases. The CDR3 has 14 residues. Germline V gene sequence: CDR1 GTSNPN, CDR2 SVGIG (reference sequence). Of note for this clone: Its antigen is not identified.

With baseline, cycle 4 day 1, and cycle 7 day 1 as timepoints, blood was sampled. Study-wide results and limits: There were also nonresponders showing low normalized T-cell clonal expansion.

The TCR originated in an adult with an advanced solid tumor such as melanoma, head and neck, liver or kidney cancer. V gene TRBV30 combines with J gene TRBJ2-4; D unclear. This specimen was CD4+ or CD8+ T cells sorted from blood, taken in a trial of the OX40 agonist ivuxolimab. The CDR3 loop reads CAWRPRVAKNIQYF. In DNA form, the CDR3 reads TGTGCCTGGAGGCCCCGGGTAGCCAAAAACATTCAGTACTTC.